The 29 T cell receptor beta chains listed next were all sequenced from one sample in a study of shared clonotypes between healthy human individuals. It was CD45RO-negative cells, positively selected for CCR7, that made up naive CD8 cells, with terminally differentiated effector memory CD45RA+ cells excluded. Generated by immunoSEQ multiplex PCR, the TCRdb table keeps only in-frame clones and is missing some. This table has around 1.9 million clones, more than 85% appearing once. Material: naive CD8+ T cells from PBMCs. These receptors came from a man between 18 and 35 years old in good health. Some clones in this sample may be carry-over from other donors' samples.

V gene TRBV4-1 combines with J gene TRBJ2-1, with 12 bases matching TRBD2. Per germline, CDR1 MGHRA and CDR2 YSYEKL. The CDR3 contains 18 residues. Losses at the gene ends were 4 bases for V and 4 bases for J; bases not matched to a gene: 11. The CDR3 sequence: CASSPLKQLAGGYNEQFF. As DNA, the CDR3 is TGCGCCAGCAGCCCTCTAAAGCAACTAGCGGGAGGTTACAATGAGCAGTTCTTC.

This chain uses TRBV7-6 with TRBJ2-3, with 9 positions matching TRBD2. The CDR3 is 19 amino acids. The V and J ends lost 1 base and 1 base, in that order; junction bases with no gene match: 12. Germline V gives CDR1 SGHVS, CDR2 FNYEAQ. CDR3 nucleotide sequence: TGTGCCAGCAGCTTAGGAGCGGGAGGCCTAAAAACCCGCACAGATACGCAGTATTTT. Translation: CASSLGAGGLKTRTDTQYF. The variable domain in full, with the rest retrieved from reference TRBV7-6 and TRBJ2-3, is GAGVSQSPRYKVTKRGQDVALRCDPISGHVSLYWYRQALGQGPEFLTYFNYEAQQDKSGLPNDRFSAERPEGSISTLTIQRTEQRDSAMYRCASSLGAGGLKTRTDTQYFGPGTRLTVL.

The genes are TRBV9 and TRBJ2-2; D remains ambiguous. The CDR3 length is 16 residues. V lost 1 base, J lost 4 bases, and 14 bases lay in between. CDR1 and CDR2 (germline): SGDLS, YYNGEE. As DNA, the CDR3 is TGTGCCAGCAGCGTACCCAAGTATGGTGGCACCGGGGAGCTGTTTTTT. It is translated as CASSVPKYGGTGELFF.

This chain connects TRBV7-8 to TRBJ2-7; 7 bases are a match to TRBD2. The V gene's germline CDR1 is SGHVS and CDR2 FQNEAQ. This CDR3 comprises 14 residues. Trimming cost V 1 base and J 5 bases; bases outside gene matches: 5. CDR3 sequence (DNA): TGTGCCAGCAGCTTAGTGGCCCTAGCGGACGAGCAGTACTTC. Protein product: CASSLVALADEQYF. Full variable domain (outside the CDR3, taken from reference TRBV7-8 and TRBJ2-7): GAGVSQSPRYKVAKRGQDVALRCDPISGHVSLFWYQQALGQGPEFLTYFQNEAQLDKSGLPSDRFFAERPEGSVSTLKIQRTQQEDSAVYLCASSLVALADEQYFGPGTRLTVT.

V usage is TRBV10-2 and J usage is TRBJ1-2, with TRBD1 matching over 11 bases. With V trimmed by 10 bases and J by 4 bases, 5 bases remained unmatched. Germline V gives CDR1 WSHSY, CDR2 SAAADI. This CDR3 has 13 residues. The CDR3 loop is CATGTGGTYGYTF. In DNA form, the CDR3 reads TGCGCCACCGGGACAGGGGGGACCTATGGCTACACCTTC.

This chain uses TRBV2 with TRBJ2-1; D is perhaps TRBD1 or TRBD2 (7 bases each). This CDR3 is built from 14 residues. V was cut by 3 bases and J by 9 bases, with 15 bases left in between. Germline CDR1 is SNHLY and CDR2 is FYNNEI. The CDR3 loop is CASSESLRGGEQFF. For the CDR3, the DNA is TGTGCCAGCAGTGAGTCCCTCAGGGGGGGTGAGCAGTTCTTC.

This clone was seen a few times. The chain combines TRBV27 with TRBJ1-1; 12 bases map to TRBD1. The CDR3 length is 14 residues. V lost 2 bases and J lost 10; bases outside the gene matches: 5. Germline CDR1 MNHEY, CDR2 SMNVEV (reference sequence). The CDR3 DNA sequence: TGTGCCAGCAGTTTACGGGACAGGGGGCAAGTAGCTTTCTTT. This gives the protein CASSLRDRGQVAFF.

This clone was found once. The gene calls are TRBV11-2 and TRBJ1-1; D is unclear. The V gene lost 5 bases and the J gene lost 10 bases, with 14 bases spanning the gap. Germline CDR1 is SGHAT and CDR2 is FQNNGV. This CDR3 contains 12 residues. The CDR3 here is CASSTRSPLAFF. CDR3 nucleotides: TGTGCCAGCAGCACCCGTAGTCCTCTAGCTTTCTTT.

V is TRBV13 and J is TRBJ2-7; 7 positions match TRBD1. V shed 4 bases and J 0 bases; nucleotides not matched to a gene: 3. CDR3 length equals 14 residues. Germline CDR1 is PRHDT and CDR2 is FYEKMQ (reference sequence). CDR3 DNA: TGTGCCAGCAGCTATGGACAGGCCTCCTACGAGCAGTACTTC. Protein: CASSYGQASYEQYF.

The CDR3 region is CASSPLHRGQTNEQFF. CDR3 DNA sequence: TGTGCCAGCAGCCCATTACACAGGGGGCAAACTAATGAGCAGTTCTTC. The V call is TRBV9, the J call TRBJ2-1; 9 positions match TRBD1. Germline V gene lookup returns CDR1 SGDLS and CDR2 YYNGEE. This CDR3 region has 16 residues. With V trimmed by 4 bases and J by 7 bases, 12 bases remained unmatched.

The rearrangement links TRBV27 to TRBJ1-3; 10 bases line up with TRBD1. This CDR3 contains 15 residues. The ends lost 6 bases at V and 6 bases at J; junction bases unmatched: 8. CDR1 is MNHEY, CDR2 SMNVEV, per germline (reference sequence). Here the CDR3 reads CASSRVGTGENTIYF. In DNA form, the CDR3 reads TGTGCCAGCAGCAGAGTAGGGACAGGGGAAAACACCATATATTTT.

This chain uses TRBV27 with TRBJ2-1; unclear D gene. V was cut by 2 bases and J by 0 bases, with 8 bases left in between. Per the germline V gene, CDR1 is MNHEY and CDR2 is SMNVEV (reference sequence). This CDR3 region has 15 residues. The chain's CDR3 is CASSLEASSYNEQFF. CDR3 coding DNA: TGTGCCAGCAGTTTAGAGGCAAGCTCCTACAATGAGCAGTTCTTC.

This chain connects TRBV9 to TRBJ2-5, with unresolved D. Germline V CDR1 and CDR2: SGDLS, YYNGEE. This CDR3 is built from 14 residues. V was trimmed by 0 bases and J by 5 bases, leaving 11 bases between them. CDR3 residues: CASSVEVAWETQYF. As DNA, the CDR3 is TGTGCCAGCAGCGTAGAGGTGGCTTGGGAGACCCAGTACTTC. Filled out from reference TRBV9 and TRBJ2-5, the complete variable domain reads DSGVTQTPKHLITATGQRVTLRCSPRSGDLSVYWYQQSLDQGLQFLIQYYNGEERAKGNILERFSAQQFPDLHSELNLSSLELGDSALYFCASSVEVAWETQYFGPGTRLLVL.

The chain has TRBV4-1 and TRBJ2-7; a weak D match, TRBD1 (6 bases). Trimming left V 7 bases short and J 6 bases short, with 22 bases between. CDR3 size: 15 residues. CDR1 and CDR2 (germline): MGHRA, YSYEKL. CDR3 loop: CASTPLGQPATEQYF. The DNA for the CDR3 is TGCGCCAGCACGCCCCTCGGACAGCCAGCTACCGAGCAGTACTTC.

The chain has TRBV13 and TRBJ2-1; no firm D call. The germline CDR1 and CDR2 sequences are PRHDT and FYEKMQ (reference sequence). The CDR3 extends over 15 amino acids. V gave up 6 bases and J gave up 4 bases, with 16 bases separating them. The CDR3 spells CASSSTRVPYNEQFF. Here the CDR3 DNA reads TGTGCCAGCAGTTCCACTCGGGTCCCTTACAATGAGCAGTTCTTC.

The sample holds one count of this clone. The chain couples TRBV19 to TRBJ2-7; D uncertain. This CDR3 is built from 16 residues. In germline, CDR1 is LNHDA, CDR2 SQIVND (reference sequence). Trimming cost V 5 bases and J 0 bases, with 17 bases left between them. This CDR3 is CASSFHPLRSSYEQYF. The CDR3 DNA sequence: TGTGCCAGTAGTTTTCACCCTCTCAGGAGCTCCTACGAGCAGTACTTC.

This clone has just one count. The chain uses TRBV9 and TRBJ2-1, with TRBD1 matching 10 bases. V lost 3 bases and J lost 5; bases outside the gene matches: 5. CDR1 is SGDLS and CDR2 is YYNGEE in the germline V gene. This CDR3 region has 15 residues. The CDR3 reads CASSEGQGWDNEQFF. The CDR3 DNA follows: TGTGCCAGCAGCGAGGGACAGGGGTGGGACAATGAGCAGTTCTTC.

The chain couples TRBV27 to TRBJ2-5, with D perhaps TRBD1 (5 bases). The CDR3 totals 14 residues. Trimming pared 5 bases from V and 4 bases from J, leaving 14 bases between. The germline CDR1 and CDR2 sequences are MNHEY and SMNVEV (reference sequence). DNA for the CDR3: TGTGCCAGCAGTGAACTAAGGGGCCGAGAGACCCAGTACTTC. Translation: CASSELRGRETQYF.

The chain is built from TRBV15 and TRBJ2-7; D is uncertain. V lost 1 base to trimming and J lost 7 bases, with 5 bases between them. CDR3 length: 11 amino acids. Germline-derived CDR1 and CDR2 are LNHNV and YYDKDF (reference sequence). The CDR3 DNA follows: TGTGCCACCAGCAGAGGGTGGGAGCAGTACTTC. Its protein is CATSRGWEQYF.

V and J are TRBV6-5 and TRBJ2-1; a possible D gene is TRBD2 (7 bases). V lost 4 bases to trimming and J lost 5 bases, with 15 bases between them. The germline gives CDR1 MNHEY, CDR2 SVGAGI. There are 15 residues in the CDR3. CDR3 bases: TGTGCCAGCAGTTCGACGGGGGGCCCAAACAATGAGCAGTTCTTC. This sequence encodes CASSSTGGPNNEQFF.

This chain connects TRBV6-6 to TRBJ2-7, with TRBD2 matching over 7 bases. V lost 0 bases, J lost 6 bases, and 11 bases stayed unmatched. CDR1 is MNHNY, CDR2 SVGAGI, per germline (reference sequence). The CDR3 length is 16 residues. CDR3 protein: CASSYSSASGSLEQYF. The CDR3 nucleotides read TGTGCCAGCAGTTACTCGAGCGCTAGCGGTTCCCTCGAGCAGTACTTC.

CDR3 amino acids: CASSPGALGTEAFF. The CDR3 DNA follows: TGTGCCAGCTCACCGGGGGCCCTGGGCACTGAAGCTTTCTTT. The rearrangement joins TRBV18 to TRBJ1-1; D is perhaps TRBD1 (6 bases). Germline CDR1 is KGHSH and CDR2 is LQKENI. This CDR3 has 14 amino acids. Trimming removed 3 bases from V and 4 bases from J, with 12 bases in between.

Note on this clone: The identical CDR3 is also encoded by other nucleotide sequences in the sample. The chain has TRBV15 and TRBJ1-1, with D possibly being TRBD1 (6 bases). Trimming left V 3 bases short and J 3 bases short, with 11 bases between. Germline-derived CDR1 and CDR2 are LNHNV and YYDKDF (reference sequence). The CDR3 is made up of 14 amino acids. The CDR3 DNA is TGTGCCACCAGCAGGGAGGGGGGGTACACTGAAGCTTTCTTT. Amino acid sequence: CATSREGGYTEAFF.

The chain links TRBV4-3 to TRBJ2-2; 10 nucleotides agree with TRBD1. The V and J ends lost 0 bases and 3 bases, in that order; junction bases with no gene match: 4. Per germline, CDR1 LGHNA and CDR2 YSLEER. The CDR3 has 17 amino acids. CDR3: CASSQEMTGGYTGELFF. The CDR3 DNA reads TGCGCCAGCAGCCAAGAGATGACAGGGGGCTACACCGGGGAGCTGTTTTTT.

This chain joins TRBV27 and TRBJ2-7; 7 bases align to TRBD2. From germline, CDR1 is MNHEY and CDR2 SMNVEV (reference sequence). V shed 8 bases, J shed 4 bases, and the junction held 14 bases outside the gene matches. The CDR3 has 15 amino acids. The CDR3 sequence: CASQFGGSGVYEQYF. CDR3 bases: TGTGCCAGCCAATTCGGCGGGAGCGGGGTATACGAGCAGTACTTC.

The chain combines TRBV27 with TRBJ2-1; D is unresolved. Trimming left V 0 bases short and J 2 bases short, with 11 bases between. The V gene's germline CDR1 is MNHEY and CDR2 SMNVEV (reference sequence). The CDR3 sequence is 16 residues long. In nucleotides, the CDR3 is TGTGCCAGCAGTTTATCGACCAGGCCGACCTACAATGAGCAGTTCTTC. Translation gives CASSLSTRPTYNEQFF.

The V gene is TRBV7-9, the J gene TRBJ1-2; D uncertain. CDR1 SEHNR and CDR2 FQNEAQ come from the germline V gene (reference sequence). V lost 5 bases and J lost 2, with 15 bases in between. This CDR3 spans 15 amino acids. The CDR3 DNA reads as TGTGCCAGCAGCCAGATAGGGCAGACCAACTATGGCTACACCTTC. As protein: CASSQIGQTNYGYTF.

J is TRBJ2-7 and V is TRBV28; 8 positions agree with TRBD1. CDR3 length: 12 residues. Germline loops: CDR1 MDHEN, CDR2 SYDVKM. The J segment lost 5 bases and the V segment lost 6 bases, leaving 3 bases of the junction unmatched. DNA for the CDR3: TGTGCCAGCAGCCCGACAGGGGACGAGCAGTACTTC. It yields the protein CASSPTGDEQYF.

The chain uses TRBV28 and TRBJ2-5, with TRBD2 identical over 11 bases. Germline V CDR1 and CDR2: MDHEN, SYDVKM. Trimming at V came to 4 bases and at J to 4 bases, leaving 2 bases not matched to a gene. The CDR3 covers 14 residues. As DNA, the CDR3 is TGTGCCAGCAGTTATAGCGGGAGGGGAGAGACCCAGTACTTC. Its translation is CASSYSGRGETQYF.